The present T cell receptor beta chain was sequenced within a study of cytomegalovirus exposure and HLA in healthy donors. Study-wide results and limits: There were 160 or so TCR beta chains listed as cytomegalovirus-associated. When analyzed later, the rates of TCR association showed variation by HLA locus, with DRB1 the most and HLA-C the fewest.

This clone appeared a single time. Its antigen is not known. CDR3 length: 11 amino acids. Germline V gene data show CDR1 as SGHNT and CDR2 as YYREEE (reference sequence). V lost 4 bases, J lost 5 bases, and 6 bases lay in between. PCR was performed using 60 Vbeta and 13 Jbeta primers. The table came from immunoSEQ multiplex PCR; TCRdb's copy has only in-frame clones and leaves some out. The sample has 120,000 to 150,000 clones; 60% to 85% are singletons. Donors likely had unrecorded immune exposures despite being nominally healthy when sampled. The sequenced sample consisted of PBMCs. The sequence was obtained from a middle-aged man in good health and CMV-seropositive. The V and J genes are TRBV5-4 and TRBJ2-5, with no clear D. The CDR3: CASSPGETQYF. The CDR3 DNA is TGTGCCAGCAGCCCCGGGGAGACCCAGTACTTC. The complete variable domain, with remaining parts taken from reference TRBV5-4 and TRBJ2-5, reads ETGVTQSPTHLIKTRGQQVTLRCSSQSGHNTVSWYQQALGQGPQFIFQYYREEENGRGNFPPRFSGLQFPNYSSELNVNALELDDSALYLCASSPGETQYFGPGTRLLVL.